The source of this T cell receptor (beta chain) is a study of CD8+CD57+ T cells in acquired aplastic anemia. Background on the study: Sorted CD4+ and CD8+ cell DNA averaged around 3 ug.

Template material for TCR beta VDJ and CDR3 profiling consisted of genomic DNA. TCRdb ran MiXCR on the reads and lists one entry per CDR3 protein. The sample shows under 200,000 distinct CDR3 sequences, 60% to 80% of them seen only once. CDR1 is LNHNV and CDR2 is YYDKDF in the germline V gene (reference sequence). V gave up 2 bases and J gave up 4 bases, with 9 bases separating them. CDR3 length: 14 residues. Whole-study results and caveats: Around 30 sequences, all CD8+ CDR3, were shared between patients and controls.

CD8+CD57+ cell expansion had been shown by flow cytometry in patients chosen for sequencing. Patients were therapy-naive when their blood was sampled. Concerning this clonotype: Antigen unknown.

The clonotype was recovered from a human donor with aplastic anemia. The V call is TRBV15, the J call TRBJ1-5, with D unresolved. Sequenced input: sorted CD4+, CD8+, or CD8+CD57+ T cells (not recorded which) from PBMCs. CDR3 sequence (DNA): TGTGCCACCAGCAGACCCCAGGAGAATCAGCCCCAGCATTTT. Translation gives CATSRPQENQPQHF. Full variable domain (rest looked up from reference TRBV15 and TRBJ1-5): DAMVIQNPRYQVTQFGKPVTLSCSQTLNHNVMYWYQQKSSQAPKLLFHYYDKDFNNEADTPDNFQSRRPNTSFCFLDIRSPGLGDTAMYLCATSRPQENQPQHFGDGTRLSIL.